This is a list of T cell receptor beta chains from one sample in a study of blood T cell repertoires in COVID-19. Assay used: immunoSEQ multiplex PCR; TCRdb lists only in-frame clones, some missing. This table holds under 300,000 clones, around 90% found once. Sequenced: PBMCs or T cells enriched from blood (not recorded which). The receptors stem from a woman aged 30 to 39 with acute COVID-19. CDR3s include the opening cysteine and the closing phenylalanine or tryptophan. Fields, in order: D gene, clone size, V gene, J gene, CDR3 DNA, CDR3 protein. A D gene is named only where the DNA matches it firmly. Expanded clones are given a class, and other clones once, few, many or no size at all.

D gene: NA
clone size: NA
V gene: TRBV2
J gene: TRBJ2-2
CDR3 DNA: TGTGCCAGCAGTCTGGGGGGGCTTACGACCGGGGAGCTGTTTTTT
CDR3 protein: CASSLGGLTTGELFF

D gene: TRBD1
clone size: NA
V gene: TRBV28
J gene: TRBJ1-2
CDR3 DNA: TGTGCCAGCAGCTTAACAGGGGGCAATGGCTACACCTTC
CDR3 protein: CASSLTGGNGYTF

D gene: NA
clone size: NA
V gene: TRBV3-1/TRBV3-2
J gene: TRBJ2-7
CDR3 DNA: TGTGCCAGCAGCCAAGACTTCGGCGAGCAGTACTTC
CDR3 protein: CASSQDFGEQYF

D gene: NA
clone size: once
V gene: TRBV2
J gene: TRBJ1-1
CDR3 DNA: TGTGCCAGCAGTGAGGTGGGGGGGGCTTGGACTGAAGCTTTCTTT
CDR3 protein: CASSEVGGAWTEAFF

D gene: TRBD1
clone size: NA
V gene: TRBV28
J gene: TRBJ2-5
CDR3 DNA: TGTGCCAGCAGTCTCGGGACAGGGATTAAAGAGACCCAGTACTTC
CDR3 protein: CASSLGTGIKETQYF

D gene: TRBD2
clone size: NA
V gene: TRBV2
J gene: TRBJ2-1
CDR3 DNA: TGTGCCAGCATTACGACTAGCAGCTACAATGAGCAGTTCTTC
CDR3 protein: CASITTSSYNEQFF

D gene: TRBD1
clone size: NA
V gene: TRBV14
J gene: TRBJ1-4
CDR3 DNA: TGTGCCAGCAGCCTAAAAACAGGGGGGGCTGAAAAACTGTTTTTT
CDR3 protein: CASSLKTGGAEKLFF

D gene: TRBD2
clone size: NA
V gene: TRBV19
J gene: TRBJ2-1
CDR3 DNA: TGTGCCAGTAGCGGAATGGGGGGGAACCGCAATGAGCAGTTCTTC
CDR3 protein: CASSGMGGNRNEQFF

D gene: NA
clone size: NA
V gene: TRBV4-1
J gene: TRBJ2-4
CDR3 DNA: TGCGCCAGCAGCCAGGCCGCAGGGGCAAGGGGAAACATTCAGTACTTC
CDR3 protein: CASSQAAGARGNIQYF

D gene: NA
clone size: NA
V gene: TRBV18
J gene: TRBJ2-1
CDR3 DNA: TGTGCCAGCTCACTGGACTACCCGAATGAGCAGTTCTTC
CDR3 protein: CASSLDYPNEQFF

D gene: TRBD1
clone size: NA
V gene: TRBV7-8
J gene: TRBJ1-4
CDR3 DNA: TGTGCCAGCAGCTTACACAGGGACAGGGGGAATGAAAAACTGTTTTTT
CDR3 protein: CASSLHRDRGNEKLFF

D gene: NA
clone size: once
V gene: TRBV7-3
J gene: TRBJ1-1
CDR3 DNA: TGTGCCAGCAGCCTTGGACAGCACACTGAAGCTTTCTTT
CDR3 protein: CASSLGQHTEAFF

D gene: NA
clone size: few
V gene: TRBV7-9
J gene: TRBJ2-7
CDR3 DNA: TGTGCCAGCAGCTTAGTCTCTGAGACCGGGGGCGAGCAGTACTTC
CDR3 protein: CASSLVSETGGEQYF

D gene: TRBD1
clone size: NA
V gene: TRBV6-6
J gene: TRBJ2-7
CDR3 DNA: TGTGCCAGCACCAGAGGACAGGGCGGTATCCACGAGCAGTACTTC
CDR3 protein: CASTRGQGGIHEQYF

D gene: TRBD2
clone size: NA
V gene: TRBV6-5
J gene: TRBJ2-1
CDR3 DNA: TGTGCCAGCAGTCCAACCACGGGGGGGCAGTTCTTC
CDR3 protein: CASSPTTGGQFF

D gene: TRBD2
clone size: NA
V gene: TRBV20-1
J gene: TRBJ2-5
CDR3 DNA: TGCAGTGCTAGTAGGGCTAGCGGGCCCGGGACCCAGTACTTC
CDR3 protein: CSASRASGPGTQYF

D gene: TRBD1
clone size: NA
V gene: TRBV6-7
J gene: TRBJ1-3
CDR3 DNA: TGTGCCAGCAGTCAGACAGGGGGCTCTGGAAACACCATATATTTT
CDR3 protein: CASSQTGGSGNTIYF

D gene: NA
clone size: NA
V gene: TRBV15
J gene: TRBJ1-5
CDR3 DNA: TGTGCCACCAGCATTTCGGATCAGCCCCAGCATTTT
CDR3 protein: CATSISDQPQHF

D gene: NA
clone size: NA
V gene: TRBV6-5
J gene: TRBJ1-1
CDR3 DNA: TGTGCCAGCAGTTATTCGGACTTGCACACTGAAGCTTTCTTT
CDR3 protein: CASSYSDLHTEAFF

D gene: NA
clone size: NA
V gene: TRBV6-1
J gene: TRBJ1-1
CDR3 DNA: TGTGCCAGCAGTGAACGGGGGTACACTGAAGCTTTCTTT
CDR3 protein: CASSERGYTEAFF

D gene: NA
clone size: NA
V gene: TRBV12-3/TRBV12-4
J gene: TRBJ1-5
CDR3 DNA: TGTGCCAGCAGTGCTAGCCTCGGGCAGCCCCAGCATTTT
CDR3 protein: CASSASLGQPQHF

D gene: TRBD2
clone size: NA
V gene: TRBV4-1
J gene: TRBJ2-7
CDR3 DNA: TGCGCCAGCAGTCCGGGACTAGCGGGGGAGCAGTACTTC
CDR3 protein: CASSPGLAGEQYF

D gene: NA
clone size: few
V gene: TRBV6-1
J gene: TRBJ2-6
CDR3 DNA: TGTGCCAGCCGTGCGCTAGGCAACCAGTTCTCTGGGGCCAACGTCCTGACTTTC
CDR3 protein: CASRALGNQFSGANVLTF

D gene: TRBD1
clone size: NA
V gene: TRBV7-8
J gene: TRBJ1-6
CDR3 DNA: TGTGCCAGCAAGAAGGACAGGGATAATTCACCCCTCCACTTT
CDR3 protein: CASKKDRDNSPLHF

D gene: TRBD1
clone size: NA
V gene: TRBV6-5
J gene: TRBJ2-7
CDR3 DNA: TGTGCCAGCAGCAGACGCGCCGGGACAGAATACGAGCAGTACTTC
CDR3 protein: CASSRRAGTEYEQYF

D gene: NA
clone size: NA
V gene: TRBV3-1/TRBV3-2
J gene: TRBJ1-2
CDR3 DNA: TGTGCCAGCAGTCAATATAGGGGCGGATCTGGCTACACCTTC
CDR3 protein: CASSQYRGGSGYTF

D gene: NA
clone size: NA
V gene: TRBV23-1
J gene: TRBJ1-2
CDR3 DNA: TGCGCCAGCAGTCAACAAACCAGGGGCGGCTACACCTTC
CDR3 protein: CASSQQTRGGYTF

D gene: NA
clone size: NA
V gene: TRBV10-3
J gene: TRBJ1-6
CDR3 DNA: TGTGCCATCAGCGGACTGAGTAATTCACCCCTCCACTTT
CDR3 protein: CAISGLSNSPLHF

D gene: TRBD1
clone size: NA
V gene: TRBV6-5
J gene: TRBJ1-3
CDR3 DNA: TGTGCCAGCAGCCGGGACAGGGTTTATGGAAACACCATATATTTT
CDR3 protein: CASSRDRVYGNTIYF

D gene: NA
clone size: NA
V gene: TRBV27
J gene: TRBJ1-5
CDR3 DNA: TGTGCCAGCAGTTTTAGGTTAGGGGTTCAGCCCCAGCATTTT
CDR3 protein: CASSFRLGVQPQHF

D gene: NA
clone size: NA
V gene: TRBV11-2
J gene: TRBJ2-7
CDR3 DNA: TGTGCCAGCACCGAATGGGAGGAGCGTTACGAGCAGTACTTC
CDR3 protein: CASTEWEERYEQYF

D gene: TRBD1
clone size: NA
V gene: TRBV23-1
J gene: TRBJ2-1
CDR3 DNA: TGCGCCAGCAGTCACTCTACCCTTTCGACAGGGACCAGCAATGAGCAGTTCTTC
CDR3 protein: CASSHSTLSTGTSNEQFF

D gene: TRBD1
clone size: NA
V gene: TRBV7-9
J gene: TRBJ1-4
CDR3 DNA: TGTGCCAGCAGCGACAGGGGTTTGGGTAATGAAAAACTGTTTTTT
CDR3 protein: CASSDRGLGNEKLFF

D gene: NA
clone size: once
V gene: TRBV5-1
J gene: TRBJ1-1
CDR3 DNA: TGCGCCAGCAGCTACCAAACCACCGGGAGCCGCACTGAAGCTTTCTTT
CDR3 protein: CASSYQTTGSRTEAFF

D gene: TRBD1
clone size: NA
V gene: TRBV7-6
J gene: TRBJ2-5
CDR3 DNA: TGTGCCAGCAGCTTAGCGGGCAGGGGGCCCACCGAGACCCAGTACTTC
CDR3 protein: CASSLAGRGPTETQYF

D gene: NA
clone size: NA
V gene: TRBV5-5
J gene: TRBJ1-1
CDR3 DNA: TGTGCCAGCAGCCCCAGGGAGGGGAGGGGCACTGAAGCTTTCTTT
CDR3 protein: CASSPREGRGTEAFF

D gene: TRBD1
clone size: NA
V gene: TRBV4-1
J gene: TRBJ2-6
CDR3 DNA: TGCGCCAGCAGCCTAAGACAGGGACCCTCTTCCTCTGGGGCCAACGTCCTGACTTTC
CDR3 protein: CASSLRQGPSSSGANVLTF

D gene: NA
clone size: NA
V gene: TRBV25-1
J gene: TRBJ1-2
CDR3 DNA: TGTGCCAGCAGTGAACAGGGGCTACGGGGCTATGGCTACACCTTC
CDR3 protein: CASSEQGLRGYGYTF